These T cell receptor beta chains were read from a single sample in a study of shared clonotypes between healthy human individuals. The protocol was immunoSEQ multiplex PCR, while the TCRdb copy is restricted to in-frame clones and leaves out a portion. The sample carries around 1.1 million clones, 70% to 80% recorded once. The specimen was memory CD4+ T cells from PBMCs. These receptors were taken from a man aged 18 to 30 in good health. Some clones in this sample may be carry-over from other donors' samples. The CDR3 runs from the conserved cysteine through the conserved F or W. A D gene is named only where the DNA matches it firmly. Not every row has a clone size; where given, it reads once, few, many or a size class.

D: NA
size: few
J: TRBJ2-7
V: TRBV11-1
CDR3: CASSLFASVSYEQYF
DNA: TGTGCCAGCAGCTTATTCGCTAGCGTCTCCTACGAGCAGTACTTC

D: TRBD2
size: NA
J: TRBJ2-7
V: TRBV5-6
CDR3: CASSLSGRFYGNSYGQYF
DNA: TGTGCCAGCAGCTTGAGCGGGAGGTTCTACGGCAACTCCTACGGGCAGTACTTC

D: TRBD2
size: NA
J: TRBJ2-1
V: TRBV11-3
CDR3: CASSLDSSGRHNEQFF
DNA: TGTGCCAGCAGCTTAGATAGTAGCGGGAGGCACAATGAGCAGTTCTTC

D: NA
size: NA
J: TRBJ2-5
V: TRBV28
CDR3: CASSLLGRVRETQYF
DNA: TGTGCCAGCAGTTTACTTGGACGTGTACGAGAGACCCAGTACTTC

D: TRBD1
size: NA
J: TRBJ1-2
V: TRBV7-9
CDR3: CASTRGDRGPYGYTF
DNA: TGTGCCAGCACCCGTGGGGACAGAGGGCCCTATGGCTACACCTTC

D: NA
size: NA
J: TRBJ1-5
V: TRBV6-5
CDR3: CASSSMGQPQHF
DNA: TGTGCCAGCAGCTCAATGGGTCAGCCCCAGCATTTT

D: NA
size: few
J: TRBJ1-2
V: TRBV19
CDR3: CASSSRERYTF
DNA: TGTGCCAGTAGCTCCAGGGAACGCTACACCTTC

D: TRBD2
size: NA
J: TRBJ2-1
V: TRBV19
CDR3: CASSTPSGPSNEQFF
DNA: TGTGCCAGTAGTACCCCTAGCGGCCCAAGCAATGAGCAGTTCTTC

D: TRBD1
size: NA
J: TRBJ2-1
V: TRBV27
CDR3: CASSLSPGQIFNEQFF
DNA: TGTGCCAGCAGTTTATCCCCGGGACAGATTTTCAATGAGCAGTTCTTC

D: NA
size: NA
J: TRBJ2-1
V: TRBV28
CDR3: CASLSSYNEQFF
DNA: TGTGCCAGTCTGAGTTCCTACAATGAGCAGTTCTTC

D: NA
size: NA
J: TRBJ1-6
V: TRBV5-6
CDR3: CASSLGDYNSPLHF
DNA: TGTGCCAGCAGCTTGGGGGATTATAATTCACCCCTCCACTTT